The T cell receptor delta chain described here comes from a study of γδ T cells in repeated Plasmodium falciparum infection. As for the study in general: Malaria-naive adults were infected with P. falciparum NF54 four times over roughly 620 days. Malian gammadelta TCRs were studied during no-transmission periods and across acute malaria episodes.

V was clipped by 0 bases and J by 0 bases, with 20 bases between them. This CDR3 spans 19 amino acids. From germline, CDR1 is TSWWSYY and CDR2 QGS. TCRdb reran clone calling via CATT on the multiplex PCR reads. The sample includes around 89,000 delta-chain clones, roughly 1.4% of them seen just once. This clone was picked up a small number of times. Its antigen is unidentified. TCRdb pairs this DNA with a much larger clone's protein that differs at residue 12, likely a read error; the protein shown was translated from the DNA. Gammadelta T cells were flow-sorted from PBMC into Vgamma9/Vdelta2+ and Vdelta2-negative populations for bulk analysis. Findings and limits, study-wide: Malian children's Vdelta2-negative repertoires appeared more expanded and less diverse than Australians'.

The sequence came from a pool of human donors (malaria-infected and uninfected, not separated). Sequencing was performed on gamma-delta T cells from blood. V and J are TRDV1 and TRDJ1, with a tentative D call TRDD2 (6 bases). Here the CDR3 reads CALGELLFLNSFYTDKLIF. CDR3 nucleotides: TGTGCTCTTGGGGAACTATTGTTCCTAAACTCCTTTTACACCGATAAACTCATCTTT.